One sample yielded the 5 T cell receptor beta chains listed below, sequenced in a study of cytomegalovirus exposure and HLA in healthy donors. Generated by immunoSEQ multiplex PCR, the TCRdb table keeps only in-frame clones and is missing some. The data show 250,000 to 350,000 clones, approximately 88% seen once. The sequencing sample was made of PBMCs. Every receptor here comes from a man aged 25-45 years in good health and CMV-seronegative.

The genes are TRBV5-1 and TRBJ2-7; 7 nucleotides align to TRBD2. This CDR3 comprises 13 residues. V was pared by 0 bases and J by 5 bases, with 2 bases of the junction left unmatched. Germline V gene lookup returns CDR1 SGHRS and CDR2 YFSETQ. The CDR3 spells CASSLAAGDEQYF. The CDR3 DNA reads as TGCGCCAGCAGCTTGGCCGCGGGAGACGAGCAGTACTTC. The full variable domain, with the rest looked up from reference TRBV5-1 and TRBJ2-7, is KAGVTQTPRYLIKTRGQQVTLSCSPISGHRSVSWYQQTPGQGLQFLFEYFSETQRNKGNFPGRFSGRQFSNSRSEMNVSTLELGDSALYLCASSLAAGDEQYFGPGTRLTVT.

The CDR3 DNA reads TGTGCCAGCAGCAGGGGGACAGCGAACACCGGGGAGCTGTTTTTT. This translates into CASSRGTANTGELFF. V usage is TRBV5-4 and J usage is TRBJ2-2; 7 nucleotides align to TRBD1. The CDR3 has 15 amino acids. Germline assignment: CDR1 SGHNT and CDR2 YYREEE (reference sequence). With 4 bases clipped from V and 0 bases from J, the junction kept 3 bases outside the gene matches.

V gene TRBV6-5 combines with J gene TRBJ1-2; D remains unclear. Trimming stripped 2 bases from V and 4 bases from J, with 8 bases between. Per germline, CDR1 MNHEY and CDR2 SVGAGI. CDR3 size: 13 residues. In nucleotides, the CDR3 is TGTGCCAGCAGTTACGGAGACGGCTATGGCTACACCTTC. Amino acids: CASSYGDGYGYTF.

This clone showed up just once. This rearrangement joins TRBV30 to TRBJ2-2; no definite D call. Trimming removed 2 bases from V and 7 bases from J, with 14 bases in between. This CDR3 contains 14 residues. The V gene's germline CDR1 is GTSNPN and CDR2 SVGIG (reference sequence). The CDR3: CAWSLAYLDGELFF. DNA of the CDR3: TGTGCCTGGAGTCTGGCCTACCTAGACGGGGAGCTGTTTTTT.

Notes on this clone: Different DNA sequences within this sample yield the same CDR3. The CDR3, as DNA: TGTGCCAGCAGCTTGGCGGGGGGGCCTAATGAGCAGTTCTTC. Its translation: CASSLAGGPNEQFF. The chain employs TRBV5-4 and TRBJ2-1; the match to TRBD2 covers 8 bases. This CDR3 comprises 14 residues. The trim removed 0 bases at V and 7 bases at J, leaving 3 bases unmatched. Germline loops: CDR1 SGHNT, CDR2 YYREEE (reference sequence).